The sequence of this TCR beta chain was determined in a study of cytomegalovirus exposure and HLA in healthy donors. Overall study results and limits: CMV antigen specificity was confirmed in vitro for a few CMV-associated chains. Later analysis associated a missense DCLRE1C variant with TCR beta V- and J-gene trimming. According to reports, the classifier identified cytomegalovirus status with high specificity and sensitivity.

Healthy bone marrow donors formed the donor group. PCR was performed using 60 Vbeta and 13 Jbeta primers. Some clones are missing from TCRdb's copy, which holds only in-frame ones; the method was immunoSEQ multiplex PCR. The table for this sample gives some 96,000 clones. In germline, CDR1 is SQVTM, CDR2 ANQGSEA. The CDR3 has 11 residues. Concerning this clone itself: Its antigen is as yet unknown.

The chain couples TRBV29-1 to TRBJ2-5, with D tentatively TRBD1 (6 bases). The DNA matches TRBJ2-7 better at its end, which makes the J call doubtful. Material: PBMCs. The origin of this receptor is a woman in her thirties in good health and CMV-seronegative. CDR3 loop: CSVRGSHEQYF. The CDR3 region has the DNA TGCAGCGTTAGGGGGTCCCACGAGCAGTACTTC.